Sequencing of this TCR beta chain was carried out in a study of cytomegalovirus exposure and HLA in healthy donors. General observations from the study: A few CMV-associated chains proved CMV antigen-specific in vitro.

This clone was picked up a small number of times. Its antigen remains unidentified. This CDR3 is 14 amino acids long. Germline CDR1 is SEHNR and CDR2 is FQNEAQ (reference sequence). V lost 1 base and J lost 5, with 6 bases in between. The protocol was immunoSEQ multiplex PCR, while the TCRdb copy is restricted to in-frame clones and leaves out a portion. The sample shows over 150,000 clones, roughly 90% of them seen only once. V usage is TRBV7-9 and J usage is TRBJ1-6; D call uncertain. The clonotype comes from a man aged 18-30 years in good health and CMV-seropositive. The sample consisted of PBMCs. CDR3 loop: CASSLDSHNSPLHF. The CDR3 coding sequence is TGTGCCAGCAGCTTAGACAGCCATAATTCACCCCTCCACTTT.